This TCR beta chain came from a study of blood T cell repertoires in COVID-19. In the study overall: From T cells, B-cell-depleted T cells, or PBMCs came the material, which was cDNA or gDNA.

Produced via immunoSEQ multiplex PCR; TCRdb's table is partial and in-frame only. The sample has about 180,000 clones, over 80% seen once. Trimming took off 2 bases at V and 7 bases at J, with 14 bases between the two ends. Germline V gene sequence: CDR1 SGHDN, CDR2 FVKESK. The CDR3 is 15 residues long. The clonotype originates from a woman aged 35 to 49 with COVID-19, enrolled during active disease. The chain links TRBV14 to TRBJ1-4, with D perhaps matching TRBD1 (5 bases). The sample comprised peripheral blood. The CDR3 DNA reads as TGTGCCAGCAGCCAACCCTGGGGGGGAGCTGAAAAACTGTTTTTT. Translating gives CASSQPWGGAEKLFF.